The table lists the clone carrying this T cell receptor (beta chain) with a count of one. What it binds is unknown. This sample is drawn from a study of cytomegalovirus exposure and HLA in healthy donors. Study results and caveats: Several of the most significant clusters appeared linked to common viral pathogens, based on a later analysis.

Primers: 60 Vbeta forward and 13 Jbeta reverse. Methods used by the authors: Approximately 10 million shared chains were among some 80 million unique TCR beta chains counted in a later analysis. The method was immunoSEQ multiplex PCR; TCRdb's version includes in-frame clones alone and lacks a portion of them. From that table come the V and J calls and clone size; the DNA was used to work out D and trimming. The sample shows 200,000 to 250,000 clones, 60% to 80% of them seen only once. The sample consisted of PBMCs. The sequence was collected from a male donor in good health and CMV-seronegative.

CDR3 in DNA: TGCGCCAGCAGCCGATTAGCAAGAGCCAAAAACATTCAGTACTTC. Amino acid sequence: CASSRLARAKNIQYF. V gene TRBV5-1 combines with J gene TRBJ2-4; D gene ambiguous. The CDR3 loop spans 15 amino acids. Per germline, CDR1 SGHRS and CDR2 YFSETQ. Deletions cut 4 bases from V and 0 bases from J, with 11 bases between.